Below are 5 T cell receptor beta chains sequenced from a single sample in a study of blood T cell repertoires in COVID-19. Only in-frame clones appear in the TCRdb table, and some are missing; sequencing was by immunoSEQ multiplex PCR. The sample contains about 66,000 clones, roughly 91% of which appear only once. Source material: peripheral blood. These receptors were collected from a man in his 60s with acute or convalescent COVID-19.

CDR3 amino acids: CASTSGGSHNQPQHF. The CDR3 coding sequence is TGTGCCAGCACTTCAGGGGGGTCCCACAATCAGCCCCAGCATTTT. This chain connects TRBV2 to TRBJ1-5; 7 bases map to TRBD1. Germline V lookup: CDR1 SNHLY, CDR2 FYNNEI. The ends lost 7 bases at V and 3 bases at J; junction bases unmatched: 9. CDR3 size: 15 residues.

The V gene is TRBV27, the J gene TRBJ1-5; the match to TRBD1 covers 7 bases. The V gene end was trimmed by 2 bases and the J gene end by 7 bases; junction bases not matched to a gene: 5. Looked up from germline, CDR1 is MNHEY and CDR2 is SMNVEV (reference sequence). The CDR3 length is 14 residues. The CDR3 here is CASSLIGTAQPQHF. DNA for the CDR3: TGTGCCAGCAGTTTAATAGGGACAGCACAGCCCCAGCATTTT.

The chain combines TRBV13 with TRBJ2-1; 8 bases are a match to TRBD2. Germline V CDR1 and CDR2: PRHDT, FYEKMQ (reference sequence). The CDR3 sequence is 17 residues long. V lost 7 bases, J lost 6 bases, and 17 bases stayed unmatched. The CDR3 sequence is CASNPVGASGWANEQFF. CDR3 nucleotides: TGTGCCAGCAACCCCGTTGGGGCTAGCGGGTGGGCCAATGAGCAGTTCTTC.

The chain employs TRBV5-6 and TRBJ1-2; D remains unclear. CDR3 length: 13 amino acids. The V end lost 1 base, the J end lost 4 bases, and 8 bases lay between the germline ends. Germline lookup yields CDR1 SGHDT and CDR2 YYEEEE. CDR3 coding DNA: TGTGCCAGCAGCTTGAAACGGTCCTATGGCTACACCTTC. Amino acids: CASSLKRSYGYTF. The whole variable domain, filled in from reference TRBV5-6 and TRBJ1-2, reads DAGVTQSPTHLIKTRGQQVTLRCSPKSGHDTVSWYQQALGQGPQFIFQYYEEEERQRGNFPDRFSGHQFPNYSSELNVNALLLGDSALYLCASSLKRSYGYTFGSGTRLTVV.

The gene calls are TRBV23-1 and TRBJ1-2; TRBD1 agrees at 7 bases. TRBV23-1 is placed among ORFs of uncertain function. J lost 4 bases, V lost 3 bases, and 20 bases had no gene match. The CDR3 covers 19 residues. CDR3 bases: TGCGCCAGCAGTCAGTTCCGTTTGTCCCGCGACAGGGACCTCTATGGCTACACCTTC. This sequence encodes CASSQFRLSRDRDLYGYTF.